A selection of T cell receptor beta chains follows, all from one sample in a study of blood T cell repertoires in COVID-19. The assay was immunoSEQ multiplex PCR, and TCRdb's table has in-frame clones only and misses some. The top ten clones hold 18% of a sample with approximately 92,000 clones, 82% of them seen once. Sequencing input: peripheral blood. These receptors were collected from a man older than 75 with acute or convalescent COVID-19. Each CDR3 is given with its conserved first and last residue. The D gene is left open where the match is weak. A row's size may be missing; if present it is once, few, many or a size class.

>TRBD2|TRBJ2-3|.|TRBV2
TGTGCCAGCAGTCTTAGCGGGGTTAGCACAGATACGCAGTATTTT
CASSLSGVSTDTQYF
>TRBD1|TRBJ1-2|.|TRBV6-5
TGTGCCAGCAGTTACTCGACGGGACAGGGTGATGGCTACACCTTC
CASSYSTGQGDGYTF
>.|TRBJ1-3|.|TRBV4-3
TGCGCCAGCAGCCTCTCTCTGACTAGCGGGGGGGTTGGAAACACCATATATTTT
CASSLSLTSGGVGNTIYF
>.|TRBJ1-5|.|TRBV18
TGTGCCAGCTCACCAGGGGAGGGCAGCAATCAGCCCCAGCATTTT
CASSPGEGSNQPQHF
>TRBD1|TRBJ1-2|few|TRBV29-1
TGCAGCGTGAGACCGGGACAGGGAGACGGCTACACCTTC
CSVRPGQGDGYTF
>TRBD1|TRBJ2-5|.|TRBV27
TGTGCCAGCAGTTGGACAGGGGTCTCCCAAGAGACCCAGTACTTC
CASSWTGVSQETQYF
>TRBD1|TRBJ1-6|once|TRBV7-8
TGTGCCAGCAGCATCACAGGGGCTAATTCACCCCTCCACTTT
CASSITGANSPLHF
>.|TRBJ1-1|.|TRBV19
TGTGCCAGTAGTATCTCAGGGTTTACTGAAGCTTTCTTT
CASSISGFTEAFF
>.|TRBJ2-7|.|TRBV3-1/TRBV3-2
TGTGCCAGCAGCCAAGATAAAAGGGGCGGAGAGTACTTC
CASSQDKRGGEYF
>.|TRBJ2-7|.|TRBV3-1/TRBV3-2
TGTGCCAGCAGCCCTAAAAGGCAGGGAACCTCGCACGAGCAGTACTTC
CASSPKRQGTSHEQYF
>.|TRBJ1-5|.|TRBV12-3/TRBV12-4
TGTGCCAGCAGTTTGATCAGGCAGCCCCAGCATTTT
CASSLIRQPQHF